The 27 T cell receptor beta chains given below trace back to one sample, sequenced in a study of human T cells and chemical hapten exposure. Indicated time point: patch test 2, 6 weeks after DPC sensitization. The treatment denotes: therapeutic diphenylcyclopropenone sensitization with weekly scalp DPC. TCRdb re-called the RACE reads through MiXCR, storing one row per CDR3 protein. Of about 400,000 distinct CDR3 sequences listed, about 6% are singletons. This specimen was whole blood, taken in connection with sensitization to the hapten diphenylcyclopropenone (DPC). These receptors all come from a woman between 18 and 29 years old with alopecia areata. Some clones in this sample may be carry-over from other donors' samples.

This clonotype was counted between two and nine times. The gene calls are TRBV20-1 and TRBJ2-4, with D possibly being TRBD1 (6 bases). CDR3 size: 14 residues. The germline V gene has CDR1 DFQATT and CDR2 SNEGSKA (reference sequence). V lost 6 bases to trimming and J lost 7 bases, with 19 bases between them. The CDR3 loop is CSAQLGGFANIQYF. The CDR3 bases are TGCAGTGCCCAACTAGGGGGATTTGCGAACATTCAGTACTTC.

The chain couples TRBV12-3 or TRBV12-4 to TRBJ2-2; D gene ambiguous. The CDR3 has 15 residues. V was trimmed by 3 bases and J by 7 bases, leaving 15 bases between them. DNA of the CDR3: TGTGCCAGCAGTTTTGGACCCGGAGAGAACGGGGAGCTGTTTTTT. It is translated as CASSFGPGENGELFF.

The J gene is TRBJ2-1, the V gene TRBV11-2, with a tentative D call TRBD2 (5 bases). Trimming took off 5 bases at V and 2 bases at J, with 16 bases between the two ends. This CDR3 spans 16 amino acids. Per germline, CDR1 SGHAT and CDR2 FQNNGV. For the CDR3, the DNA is TGTGCCAGCAGCCCTAGATCGGGGAATCCCTACAATGAGCAGTTCTTC. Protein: CASSPRSGNPYNEQFF.

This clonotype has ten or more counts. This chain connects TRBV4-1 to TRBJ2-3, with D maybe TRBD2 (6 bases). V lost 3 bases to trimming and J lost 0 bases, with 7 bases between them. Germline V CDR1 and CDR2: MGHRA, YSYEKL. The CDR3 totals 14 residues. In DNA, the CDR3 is TGCGCCAGCAGCCATGGGACTAGCACAGATACGCAGTATTTT. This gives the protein CASSHGTSTDTQYF.

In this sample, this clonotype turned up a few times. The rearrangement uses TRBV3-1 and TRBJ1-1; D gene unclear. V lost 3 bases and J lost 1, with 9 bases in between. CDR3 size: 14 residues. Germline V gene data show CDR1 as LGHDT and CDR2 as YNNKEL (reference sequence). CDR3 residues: CASSQIGSNTEAFF. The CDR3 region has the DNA TGTGCCAGCAGCCAGATAGGTTCGAACACTGAAGCTTTCTTT.

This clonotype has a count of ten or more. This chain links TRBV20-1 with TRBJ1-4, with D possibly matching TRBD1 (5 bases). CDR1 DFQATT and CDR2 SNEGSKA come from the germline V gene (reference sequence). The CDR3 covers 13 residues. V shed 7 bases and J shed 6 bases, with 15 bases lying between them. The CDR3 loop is CSVLRELDEKLFF. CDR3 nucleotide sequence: TGCAGTGTTCTCAGGGAGCTAGATGAAAAACTGTTTTTT.

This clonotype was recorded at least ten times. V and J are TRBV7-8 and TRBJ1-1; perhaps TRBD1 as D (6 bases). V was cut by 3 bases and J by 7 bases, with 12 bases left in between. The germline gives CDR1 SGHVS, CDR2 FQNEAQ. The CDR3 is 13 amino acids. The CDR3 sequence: CASSFEGGLEAFF. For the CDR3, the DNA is TGTGCCAGCAGCTTTGAGGGGGGACTTGAAGCTTTCTTT.

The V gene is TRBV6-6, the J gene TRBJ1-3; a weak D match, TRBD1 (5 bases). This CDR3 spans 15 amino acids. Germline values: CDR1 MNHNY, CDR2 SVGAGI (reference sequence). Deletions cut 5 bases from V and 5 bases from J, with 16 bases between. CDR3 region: CASSERARGRNTIYF. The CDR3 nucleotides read TGTGCCAGCAGTGAGCGGGCGAGGGGAAGAAACACCATATATTTT.

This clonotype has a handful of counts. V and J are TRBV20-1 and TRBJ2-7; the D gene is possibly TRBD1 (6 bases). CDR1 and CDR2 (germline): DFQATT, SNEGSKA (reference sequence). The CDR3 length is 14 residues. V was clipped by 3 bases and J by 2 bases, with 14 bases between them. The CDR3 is CSARTATGPYEQYF. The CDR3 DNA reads TGCAGTGCTAGGACCGCTACAGGGCCCTACGAGCAGTACTTC.

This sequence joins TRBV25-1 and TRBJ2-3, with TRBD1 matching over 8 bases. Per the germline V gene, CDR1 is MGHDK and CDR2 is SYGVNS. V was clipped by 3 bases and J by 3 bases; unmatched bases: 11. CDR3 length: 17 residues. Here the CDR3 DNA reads TGTGCCAGCAGTGAGTGGACAGGGCCCTGGGGGACAGATACGCAGTATTTT. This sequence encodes CASSEWTGPWGTDTQYF.

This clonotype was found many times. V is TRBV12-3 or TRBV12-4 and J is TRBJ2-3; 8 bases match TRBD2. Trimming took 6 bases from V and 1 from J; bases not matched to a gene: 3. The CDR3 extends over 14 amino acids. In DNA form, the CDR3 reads TGTGCCAGCAGACCGACTAGCGGCACAGATACGCAGTATTTT. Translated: CASRPTSGTDTQYF.

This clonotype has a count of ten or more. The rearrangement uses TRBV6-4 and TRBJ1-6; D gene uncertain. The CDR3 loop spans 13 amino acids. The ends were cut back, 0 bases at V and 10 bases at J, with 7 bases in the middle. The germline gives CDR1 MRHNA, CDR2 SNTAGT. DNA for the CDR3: TGTGCCAGCAGTGACTCATCTTCCTCACCCCTCCACTTT. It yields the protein CASSDSSSSPLHF.

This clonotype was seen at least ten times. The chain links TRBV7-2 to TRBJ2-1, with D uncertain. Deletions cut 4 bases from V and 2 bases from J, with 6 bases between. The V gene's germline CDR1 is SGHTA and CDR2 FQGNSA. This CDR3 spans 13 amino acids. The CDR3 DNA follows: TGTGCCAGCAGCTCCCAGGCCTACAATGAGCAGTTCTTC. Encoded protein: CASSSQAYNEQFF.

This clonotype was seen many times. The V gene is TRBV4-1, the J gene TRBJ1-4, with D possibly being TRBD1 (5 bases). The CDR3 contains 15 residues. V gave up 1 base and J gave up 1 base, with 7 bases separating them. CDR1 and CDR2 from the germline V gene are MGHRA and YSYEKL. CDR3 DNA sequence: TGCGCCAGCAGCCAAGCCAGGGAAACTAATGAAAAACTGTTTTTT. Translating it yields CASSQARETNEKLFF.

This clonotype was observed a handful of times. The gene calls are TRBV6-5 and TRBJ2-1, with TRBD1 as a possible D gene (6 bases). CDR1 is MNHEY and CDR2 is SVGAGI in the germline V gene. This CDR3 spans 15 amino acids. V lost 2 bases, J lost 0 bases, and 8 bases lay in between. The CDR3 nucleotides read TGTGCCAGCAGTTACGGGGGCCTCTCCTACAATGAGCAGTTCTTC. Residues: CASSYGGLSYNEQFF.

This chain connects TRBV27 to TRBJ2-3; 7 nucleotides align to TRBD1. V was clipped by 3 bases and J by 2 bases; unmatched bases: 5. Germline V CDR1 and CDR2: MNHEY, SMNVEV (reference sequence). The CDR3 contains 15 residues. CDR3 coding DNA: TGTGCCAGCAGTTTTATGACAGGGAACACAGATACGCAGTATTTT. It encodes CASSFMTGNTDTQYF.

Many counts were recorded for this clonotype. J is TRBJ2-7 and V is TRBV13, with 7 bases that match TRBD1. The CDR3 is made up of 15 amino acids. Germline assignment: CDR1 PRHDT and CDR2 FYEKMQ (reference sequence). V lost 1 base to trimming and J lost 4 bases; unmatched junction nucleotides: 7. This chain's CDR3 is CASSLASRGSYEQYF. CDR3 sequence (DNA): TGTGCCAGCAGCTTAGCATCCAGGGGGAGTTACGAGCAGTACTTC.

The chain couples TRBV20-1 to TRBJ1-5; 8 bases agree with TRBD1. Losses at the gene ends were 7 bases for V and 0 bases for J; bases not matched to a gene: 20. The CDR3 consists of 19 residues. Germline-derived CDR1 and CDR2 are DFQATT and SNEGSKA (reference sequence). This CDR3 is CSVSAVGTGDLNSNQPQHF. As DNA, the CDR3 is TGCAGTGTCTCCGCGGTCGGGACAGGTGACCTCAATAGCAATCAGCCCCAGCATTTT.

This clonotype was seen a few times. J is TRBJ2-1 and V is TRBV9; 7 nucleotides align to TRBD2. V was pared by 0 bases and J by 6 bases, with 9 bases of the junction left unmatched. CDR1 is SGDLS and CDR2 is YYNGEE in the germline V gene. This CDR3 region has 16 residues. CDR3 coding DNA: TGTGCCAGCAGCGTAGCCACAGCCCCGGGGGGCAATGAGCAGTTCTTC. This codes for CASSVATAPGGNEQFF. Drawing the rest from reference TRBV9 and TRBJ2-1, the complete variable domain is DSGVTQTPKHLITATGQRVTLRCSPRSGDLSVYWYQQSLDQGLQFLIQYYNGEERAKGNILERFSAQQFPDLHSELNLSSLELGDSALYFCASSVATAPGGNEQFFGPGTRLTVL.

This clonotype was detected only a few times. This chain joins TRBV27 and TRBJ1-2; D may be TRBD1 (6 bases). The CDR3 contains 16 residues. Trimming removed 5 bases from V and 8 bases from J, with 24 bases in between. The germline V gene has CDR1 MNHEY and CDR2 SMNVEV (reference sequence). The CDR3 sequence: CASSHIRLQGTRGYTF. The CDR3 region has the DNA TGTGCCAGCAGTCATATCCGTCTACAGGGCACACGGGGCTACACCTTC.

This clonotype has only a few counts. DNA for the CDR3: TGTGCCAGCAGCTTACCCCTCAAGGGCTTCTACGAGCAGTACTTC. Translated: CASSLPLKGFYEQYF. The genes are TRBV7-6 and TRBJ2-7; no definite D call. Germline CDR1 SGHVS, CDR2 FNYEAQ. This CDR3 has 15 amino acids. The V gene lost 2 bases and the J gene lost 3 bases, with 14 bases spanning the gap.

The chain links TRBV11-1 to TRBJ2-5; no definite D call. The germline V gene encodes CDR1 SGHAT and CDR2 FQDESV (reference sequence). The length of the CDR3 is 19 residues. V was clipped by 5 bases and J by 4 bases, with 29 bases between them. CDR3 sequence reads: CASSPSNLKVADNRETQYF. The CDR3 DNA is TGTGCCAGCAGCCCCTCAAACCTCAAAGTCGCCGACAATCGAGAGACCCAGTACTTC.

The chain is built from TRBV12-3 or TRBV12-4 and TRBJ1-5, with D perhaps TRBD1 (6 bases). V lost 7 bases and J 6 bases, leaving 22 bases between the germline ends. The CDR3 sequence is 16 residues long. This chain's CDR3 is CASKGGSGQGSQPQHF. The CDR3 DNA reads TGTGCCAGCAAGGGGGGTTCAGGGCAGGGAAGTCAGCCCCAGCATTTT.

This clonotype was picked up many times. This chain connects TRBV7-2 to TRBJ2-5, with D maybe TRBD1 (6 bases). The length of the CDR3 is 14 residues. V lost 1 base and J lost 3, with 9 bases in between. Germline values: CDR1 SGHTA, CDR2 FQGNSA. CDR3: CASSLGNREETQYF. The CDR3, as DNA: TGTGCCAGCAGCTTAGGGAACAGGGAAGAGACCCAGTACTTC.

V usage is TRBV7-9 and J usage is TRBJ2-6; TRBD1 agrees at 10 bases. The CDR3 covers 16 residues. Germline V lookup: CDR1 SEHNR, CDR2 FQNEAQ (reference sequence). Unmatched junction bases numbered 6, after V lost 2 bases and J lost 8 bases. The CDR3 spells CASSLPGGQGPNVLTF. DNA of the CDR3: TGTGCCAGCAGCTTACCCGGGGGACAGGGGCCCAACGTCCTGACTTTC.

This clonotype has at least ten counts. The CDR3 DNA reads as TGTGCCAGCTCACCAGCAGGGGATTTAGTAGGCTACACCTTC. Amino acid sequence: CASSPAGDLVGYTF. The gene calls are TRBV18 and TRBJ1-2; D may be TRBD1 (6 bases). Trimming left V 2 bases short and J 8 bases short, with 15 bases between. The V gene's germline CDR1 is KGHSH and CDR2 LQKENI. The CDR3 runs 14 residues.

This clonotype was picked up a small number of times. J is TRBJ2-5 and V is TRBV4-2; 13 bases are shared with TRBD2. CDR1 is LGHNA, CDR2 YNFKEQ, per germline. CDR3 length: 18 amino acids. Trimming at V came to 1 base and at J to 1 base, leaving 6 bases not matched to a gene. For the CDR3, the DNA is TGTGCCAGCAGCCAAGGGCGACTAGCGGGGGGTGCCCAAGAGACCCAGTACTTC. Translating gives CASSQGRLAGGAQETQYF.